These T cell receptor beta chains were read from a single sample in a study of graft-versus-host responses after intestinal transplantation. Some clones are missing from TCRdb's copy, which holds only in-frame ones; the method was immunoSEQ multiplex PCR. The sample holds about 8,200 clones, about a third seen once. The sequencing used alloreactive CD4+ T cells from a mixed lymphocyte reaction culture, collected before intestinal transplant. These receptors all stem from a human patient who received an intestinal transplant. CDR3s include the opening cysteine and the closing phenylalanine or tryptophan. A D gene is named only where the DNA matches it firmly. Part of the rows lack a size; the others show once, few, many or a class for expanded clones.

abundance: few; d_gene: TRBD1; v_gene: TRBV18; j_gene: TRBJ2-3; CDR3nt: TGTGCCAGCTCACCACGGGCGACAGGGGGCGATACGCAGTATTTT; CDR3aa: CASSPRATGGDTQYF
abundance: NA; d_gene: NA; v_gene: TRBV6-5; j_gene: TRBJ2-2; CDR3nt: TGTGCCAGCAGACCCAGGGGACCGAACACCGGGGAGCTGTTTTTT; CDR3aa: CASRPRGPNTGELFF
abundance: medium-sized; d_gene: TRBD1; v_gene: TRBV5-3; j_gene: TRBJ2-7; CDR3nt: TGTGCCAGAAGCCACTCCAGGGGGCGGGACGCTCTAAGCTCCTACGAGCAGTACTTC; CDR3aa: CARSHSRGRDALSSYEQYF
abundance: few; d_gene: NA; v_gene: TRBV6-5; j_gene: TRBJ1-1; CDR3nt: TGTGCCAGCAGTCGTCACACTGAAGCTTTCTTT; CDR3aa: CASSRHTEAFF
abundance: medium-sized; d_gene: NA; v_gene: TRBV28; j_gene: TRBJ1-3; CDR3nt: TGTGCCAGCAGTTCCGCGGGACCGAACTCTGGAAACACCATATATTTT; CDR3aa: CASSSAGPNSGNTIYF
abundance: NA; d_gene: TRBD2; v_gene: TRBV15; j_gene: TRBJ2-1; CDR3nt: TGTGCCACCAGCAGAGGGACTAGGGCCTACAATGAGCAGTTCTTC; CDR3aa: CATSRGTRAYNEQFF
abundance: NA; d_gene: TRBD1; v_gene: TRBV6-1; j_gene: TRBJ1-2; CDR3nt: TGTGCCAGCACTCGGGACAGGGCGGAAAATGGCTACACCTTC; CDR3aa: CASTRDRAENGYTF
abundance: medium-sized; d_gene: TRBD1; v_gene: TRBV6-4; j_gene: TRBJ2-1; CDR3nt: TGTGCCAGCAGTGAGACAGGGAGCTCCTACAATGAGCAGTTCTTC; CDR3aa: CASSETGSSYNEQFF
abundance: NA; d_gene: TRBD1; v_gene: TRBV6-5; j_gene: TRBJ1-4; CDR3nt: TGTGCCAGCAGTTACTTCCGGCCCAGGGGGAACGAAAAACTGTTTTTT; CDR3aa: CASSYFRPRGNEKLFF
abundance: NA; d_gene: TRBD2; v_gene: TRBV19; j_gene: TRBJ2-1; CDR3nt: TGTGCCAGTAGTATCCCAAGCGGGAGGGTCGGTGAGCAGTTCTTC; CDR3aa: CASSIPSGRVGEQFF
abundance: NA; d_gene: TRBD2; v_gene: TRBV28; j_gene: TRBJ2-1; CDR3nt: TGTGCCAGCAGTTTCGAAGGCCCGATAGCGGGAGGTTCTTACAATGAGCAGTTCTTC; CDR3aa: CASSFEGPIAGGSYNEQFF
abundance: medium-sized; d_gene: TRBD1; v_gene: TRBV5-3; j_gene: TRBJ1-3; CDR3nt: TGTGCCAGAAGGCAGGGGGCCCCTTTTCTCTCTGGAAACACCATATATTTT; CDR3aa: CARRQGAPFLSGNTIYF
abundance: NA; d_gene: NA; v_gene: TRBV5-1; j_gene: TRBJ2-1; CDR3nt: TGCGCCAGCAGCTTGGTGGCAGGGTCCTACAATGAGCAGTTCTTC; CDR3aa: CASSLVAGSYNEQFF
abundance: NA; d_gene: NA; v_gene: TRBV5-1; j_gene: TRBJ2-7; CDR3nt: TGCGCCAGCAGCTTGGGGGCCCCGAATAAGCAGTACTTC; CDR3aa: CASSLGAPNKQYF
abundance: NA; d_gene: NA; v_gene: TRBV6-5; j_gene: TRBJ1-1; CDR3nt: TGTGCCAGCAGCCGAGACACTGAAGCTTTCTTT; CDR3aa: CASSRDTEAFF
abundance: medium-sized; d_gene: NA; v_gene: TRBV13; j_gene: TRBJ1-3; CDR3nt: TGTGCCAGCAGCTTATTTCGCCTAGCTGGAAACACCATATATTTT; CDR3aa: CASSLFRLAGNTIYF
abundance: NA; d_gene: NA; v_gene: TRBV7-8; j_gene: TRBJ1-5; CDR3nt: TGTGCCAGCAGCTTAGGCGGGGGATCGAATCAGCCCCAGCATTTT; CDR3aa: CASSLGGGSNQPQHF
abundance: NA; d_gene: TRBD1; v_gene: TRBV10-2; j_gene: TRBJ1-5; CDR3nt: TGCGCCAGCAGCGGAGGGACAGGGCCCCAGCATTTT; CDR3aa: CASSGGTGPQHF
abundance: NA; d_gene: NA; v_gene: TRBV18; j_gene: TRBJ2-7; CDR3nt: TGTGCCAGCTCACCACCGTCGACTAGAAACGAGCAGTACTTC; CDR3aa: CASSPPSTRNEQYF
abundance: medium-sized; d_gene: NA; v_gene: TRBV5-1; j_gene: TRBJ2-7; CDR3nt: TGCGCCAGCAGCTTGGGGCTAGCTGCCTTTTACGAGCAGTACTTC; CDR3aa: CASSLGLAAFYEQYF
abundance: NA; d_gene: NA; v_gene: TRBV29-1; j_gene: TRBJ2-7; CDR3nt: TGCAGCGTTCTAGGGACAGCGGGCCCATACGAGCAGTACTTC; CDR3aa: CSVLGTAGPYEQYF
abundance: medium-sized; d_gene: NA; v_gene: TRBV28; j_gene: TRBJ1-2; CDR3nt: TGTGCCAGCAGGGCCGCAGCGAACTATGGCTACACCTTC; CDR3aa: CASRAAANYGYTF
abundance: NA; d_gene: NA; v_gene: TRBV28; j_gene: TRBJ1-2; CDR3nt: TGTGCCAGCAGTTCCCCGGCCGGGGGGGACTACACCTTC; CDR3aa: CASSSPAGGDYTF
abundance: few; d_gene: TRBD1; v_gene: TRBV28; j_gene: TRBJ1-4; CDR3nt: TGTGCCAGCCAGGGGGCGGCTAATGAAAAACTGTTTTTT; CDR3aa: CASQGAANEKLFF
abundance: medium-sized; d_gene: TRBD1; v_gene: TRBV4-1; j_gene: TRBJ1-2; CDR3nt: TGCGCCAGCAGCCAAGTTCGGACAGGGGCTGGCTACACCTTC; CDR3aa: CASSQVRTGAGYTF
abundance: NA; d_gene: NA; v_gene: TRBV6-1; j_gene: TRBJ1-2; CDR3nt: TGTGCCAGCCTTAGGGGCTATGGCTACACCTTC; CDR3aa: CASLRGYGYTF
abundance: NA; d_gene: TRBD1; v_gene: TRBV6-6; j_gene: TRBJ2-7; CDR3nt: TGTGCCAGCAGTAGAGGAGGACAGGGAAGGTACGAGCAGTACTTC; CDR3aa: CASSRGGQGRYEQYF
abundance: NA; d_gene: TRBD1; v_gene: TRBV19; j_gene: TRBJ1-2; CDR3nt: TGTGCCAGTAGTCTGCCCGGGACAGGGGTCTATGGCTACACCTTC; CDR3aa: CASSLPGTGVYGYTF
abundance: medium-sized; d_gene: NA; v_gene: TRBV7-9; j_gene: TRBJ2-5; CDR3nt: TGTGCCAGCAGCTTATACGGGGGTGAAGAGACCCAGTACTTC; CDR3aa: CASSLYGGEETQYF
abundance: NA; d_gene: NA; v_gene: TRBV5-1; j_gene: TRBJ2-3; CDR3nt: TGCGCCAGCAGCTGGGAGACAGATACGCAGTATTTT; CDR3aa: CASSWETDTQYF
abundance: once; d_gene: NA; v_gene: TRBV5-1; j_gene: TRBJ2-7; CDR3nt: TGCGCCAGCAGCTTGGACCGGGGGTTCTACGAGCAGTACTTC; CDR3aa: CASSLDRGFYEQYF
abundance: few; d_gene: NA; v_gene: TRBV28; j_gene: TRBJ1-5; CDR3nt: TGTGCCAGCAGTCAACAGGGACAGCCCCAGCATTTT; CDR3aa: CASSQQGQPQHF
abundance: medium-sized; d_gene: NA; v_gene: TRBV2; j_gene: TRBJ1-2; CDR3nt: TGTGCCAGCAGACCTGGGCCTCTGGGCTACACCTTC; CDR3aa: CASRPGPLGYTF
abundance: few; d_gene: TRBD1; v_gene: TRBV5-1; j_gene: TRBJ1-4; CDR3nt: TGCGCCAGCAGCTGGGACAGGGGTTATGAAAAACTGTTTTTT; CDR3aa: CASSWDRGYEKLFF
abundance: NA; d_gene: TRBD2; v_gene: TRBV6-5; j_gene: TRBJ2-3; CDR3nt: TGTGCCAGCAGGACCCCCGGGGGGGGCACAGATACGCAGTATTTT; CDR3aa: CASRTPGGGTDTQYF
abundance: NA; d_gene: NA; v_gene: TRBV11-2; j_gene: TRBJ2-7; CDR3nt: TGTGCCAGCAGTCACCCCATCTCCGGGACTGGCTCCTACGAGCAGTACTTC; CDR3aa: CASSHPISGTGSYEQYF
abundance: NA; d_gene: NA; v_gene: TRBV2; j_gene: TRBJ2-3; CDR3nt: TGTGCCAGCAGTGTGAGGGTGCCATCGTCCACCGATACGCAGTATTTT; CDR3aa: CASSVRVPSSTDTQYF
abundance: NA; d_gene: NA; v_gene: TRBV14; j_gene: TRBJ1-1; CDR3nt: TGTGCCAGCAGCCCGTGGCCGGGGAGGTGGGACACTGAAGCTTTCTTT; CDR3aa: CASSPWPGRWDTEAFF
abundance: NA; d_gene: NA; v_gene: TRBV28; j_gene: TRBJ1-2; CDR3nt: TGTGCCACCACGAGGGACTATGGCTACACCTTC; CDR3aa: CATTRDYGYTF
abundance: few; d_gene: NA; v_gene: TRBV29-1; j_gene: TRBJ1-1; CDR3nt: TGCAGCGTTGTAGTACTAATGGGCACTGAAGCTTTCTTT; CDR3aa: CSVVVLMGTEAFF
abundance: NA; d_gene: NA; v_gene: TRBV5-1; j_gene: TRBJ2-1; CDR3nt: TGCGCCAGCAGACCCGACTTGGGTAACTACAATGAGCAGTTCTTC; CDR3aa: CASRPDLGNYNEQFF